One sample yielded the 21 T cell receptor beta chains listed below, sequenced in a study of vaccination and CD4 T cells after COVID-19. This sample's time point: late sampling 161 to 241 days after vaccination in three convalescent patients. TCRdb fed the PCR reads into MiXCR, producing one record per CDR3 protein. The repertoire includes about 29,000 distinct CDR3 sequences, roughly 50% of them detected once, and 5.8% sits in the top ten. The sequenced sample was CD4+ T cells from blood, obtained about 7 months after SARS-CoV-2 vaccination. All receptors come from a human donor who had recovered from COVID-19.

The chain has TRBV6-2 or TRBV6-3 and TRBJ2-7; tentative D call: TRBD1 (5 bases). V was shortened by 6 bases and J by 0 bases, with 15 bases between the two germline ends. This CDR3 has 15 residues. Germline V gives CDR1 MNHEY, CDR2 SVGEGT. CDR3 in amino acids: CASRTQQALSYEQYF. For the CDR3, the DNA is TGTGCCAGCAGAACCCAACAGGCTCTCTCCTACGAGCAGTACTTC.

The chain couples TRBV24-1 to TRBJ2-7; a possible D gene is TRBD2 (5 bases). The CDR3 loop spans 13 amino acids. V was cut by 3 bases and J by 7 bases, with 12 bases left in between. Germline CDR1 is KGHDR and CDR2 is SFDVKD. In nucleotides, the CDR3 is TGTGCCACCAGTGATCCCGGGGTTAGGGAGCAGTACTTC. Encoded protein: CATSDPGVREQYF.

V gene TRBV6-5 combines with J gene TRBJ1-6; no clear D. The CDR3 has 15 amino acids. V dropped 0 bases and J dropped 4 bases, with 7 bases sitting between them. Germline V gene sequence: CDR1 MNHEY, CDR2 SVGAGI. Here the CDR3 DNA reads TGTGCCAGCAGTTACTCTGGTCGTTATAATTCACCCCTCCACTTT. Protein product: CASSYSGRYNSPLHF.

This clonotype was recorded only once. This chain links TRBV6-1 with TRBJ2-5; 9 bases agree with TRBD1. Germline assignment: CDR1 MNHNS and CDR2 SASEGT. CDR3 size: 15 residues. Trimming at V came to 7 bases and at J to 4 bases, leaving 10 bases not matched to a gene. Here the CDR3 DNA reads TGTGCCAGCAACATGGGACAGGGAGGTGGAGAGACCCAGTACTTC. This encodes CASNMGQGGGETQYF.

V usage is TRBV6-5 and J usage is TRBJ2-1, with TRBD2 matching 8 bases. With V trimmed by 0 bases and J by 15 bases, 1 base remained unmatched. The germline V gene encodes CDR1 MNHEY and CDR2 SVGAGI. The CDR3 covers 11 residues. Written as DNA, the CDR3 is TGTGCCAGCAGTTACTCGGGACTAGTGTTCTTC. This gives the protein CASSYSGLVFF.

The chain joins TRBV19 to TRBJ1-5, with TRBD1 as a possible D gene (5 bases). V was cut by 6 bases and J by 2 bases, with 14 bases left in between. The CDR3 is 15 residues long. Germline CDR1 LNHDA, CDR2 SQIVND (reference sequence). This CDR3 is CASSRRGEGNQPQHF. As DNA, the CDR3 is TGTGCCAGTAGCCGCCGGGGGGAGGGCAATCAGCCCCAGCATTTT.

This chain links TRBV19 with TRBJ1-2; D uncertain. V was shortened by 3 bases and J by 7 bases, with 6 bases between the two germline ends. Germline assignment: CDR1 LNHDA and CDR2 SQIVND (reference sequence). The CDR3 runs to 11 residues. The CDR3 nucleotides read TGTGCCAGTAGTATTCCGGGTGGCTACACCTTC. This encodes CASSIPGGYTF.

In its sample, this clonotype was seen a few times. This chain joins TRBV7-6 and TRBJ2-1; possible D gene TRBD1, 6 bases. V lost 1 base and J 6 bases, leaving 10 bases between the germline ends. This CDR3 region has 14 residues. Germline CDR1 and CDR2: SGHVS and FNYEAQ. The CDR3 loop is CASSLGWGPNEQFF. The CDR3 nucleotides read TGTGCCAGCAGCTTAGGGTGGGGGCCCAATGAGCAGTTCTTC.

This clonotype was seen more than once but under ten times. This rearrangement joins TRBV28 to TRBJ2-7, with D possibly TRBD1 on 5 matching bases. The V end was cut by 3 bases, the J end by 0 bases, with 6 bases between. This CDR3 region has 13 residues. Germline V gene sequence: CDR1 MDHEN, CDR2 SYDVKM. The CDR3 loop is CASSFQGSYEQYF. CDR3 coding DNA: TGTGCCAGCAGTTTTCAGGGCTCCTACGAGCAGTACTTC.

This clonotype was seen a handful of times. The chain recombines TRBV6-4 with TRBJ2-1; 10 bases are shared with TRBD2. The CDR3 is 16 amino acids. Germline V gene sequence: CDR1 MRHNA, CDR2 SNTAGT. Germline trimming cut 2 bases from V and 4 bases from J; bases unmatched to any gene: 5. CDR3 nucleotides: TGTGCCAGCAGTGACAACCCAGCGGGAGGGTACAATGAGCAGTTCTTC. Protein product: CASSDNPAGGYNEQFF.

This chain links TRBV6-1 with TRBJ2-7; possible D gene TRBD1, 6 bases. The germline V gene has CDR1 MNHNS and CDR2 SASEGT. CDR3 length equals 13 residues. Trimming took off 5 bases at V and 2 bases at J, with 10 bases between the two ends. Written as DNA, the CDR3 is TGTGCCAGCAGTCGTACAGGGCCCTACGAGCAGTACTTC. Amino acids: CASSRTGPYEQYF.

This rearrangement joins TRBV6-2 or TRBV6-3 to TRBJ2-2; D is unclear. V lost 7 bases to trimming and J lost 6 bases, with 9 bases between them. The germline CDR1 and CDR2 sequences are MNHEY and SVGEGT. This CDR3 region has 12 residues. The CDR3 region is CASTLAPGELFF. In DNA form, the CDR3 reads TGTGCCAGCACCTTGGCCCCCGGGGAGCTGTTTTTT.

The chain links TRBV7-2 to TRBJ2-1; 10 bases are a match to TRBD2. This CDR3 region has 15 residues. The trim removed 4 bases at V and 4 bases at J, leaving 4 bases unmatched. The germline V gene has CDR1 SGHTA and CDR2 FQGNSA. Written as DNA, the CDR3 is TGTGCCAGCAGCTACGGACTAGCGGTATACAATGAGCAGTTCTTC. It specifies CASSYGLAVYNEQFF.

This clonotype was counted between two and nine times. The genes are TRBV6-1 and TRBJ1-2; 9 bases line up with TRBD1. CDR3 length: 14 residues. Germline trimming cut 5 bases from V and 3 bases from J; bases unmatched to any gene: 4. Germline-derived CDR1 and CDR2 are MNHNS and SASEGT. The CDR3 DNA sequence: TGTGCCAGCAGTACACGGGACAGGGACTATGGCTACACCTTC. This gives the protein CASSTRDRDYGYTF.

The chain carries TRBV4-1 and TRBJ2-1; no clear D gene. V dropped 1 base and J dropped 1 base, with 5 bases sitting between them. The CDR3 length is 14 residues. Germline lookup yields CDR1 MGHRA and CDR2 YSYEKL. CDR3 region: CASSQATSYNEQFF. The CDR3 DNA follows: TGCGCCAGCAGCCAAGCGACGTCCTACAATGAGCAGTTCTTC.

The chain employs TRBV15 and TRBJ2-1, with TRBD2 identical over 11 bases. V trimming: 0 bases; J trimming: 9 bases; junction bases outside the gene matches: 7. Germline assignment: CDR1 LNHNV and CDR2 YYDKDF (reference sequence). This CDR3 spans 16 amino acids. CDR3 coding DNA: TGTGCCACCAGCAGAGATGCGTCTAGCGGGGGGCTTGAGCAGTTCTTC. Its protein is CATSRDASSGGLEQFF.

This clonotype showed up just a few times. This chain joins TRBV20-1 and TRBJ2-3, with TRBD2 matching 13 bases. This CDR3 contains 13 residues. Germline assignment: CDR1 DFQATT and CDR2 SNEGSKA (reference sequence). The CDR3 sequence: CRLLAGGKDTQYF. CDR3 in DNA: TGCAGGCTACTAGCGGGAGGGAAAGATACGCAGTATTTT.

The chain combines TRBV24-1 with TRBJ2-3, with 9 bases aligning to TRBD2. Germline assignment: CDR1 KGHDR and CDR2 SFDVKD. Trimming at V came to 0 bases and at J to 2 bases, leaving 2 bases not matched to a gene. The CDR3 totals 16 residues. The CDR3 sequence is CATSDLASGITDTQYF. CDR3 bases: TGTGCCACCAGTGATTTGGCTAGCGGGATCACAGATACGCAGTATTTT.

This chain joins TRBV15 and TRBJ2-7; the D gene is possibly TRBD1 (6 bases). CDR1 is LNHNV, CDR2 YYDKDF, per germline (reference sequence). V lost 5 bases, J lost 2 bases, and 13 bases lay in between. CDR3 size: 14 residues. The CDR3: CATSPIRGAYEQYF. In nucleotides, the CDR3 is TGTGCCACCAGCCCGATCAGGGGTGCCTACGAGCAGTACTTC. Using reference TRBV15 and TRBJ2-7 for the parts outside the CDR3, the full variable domain is DAMVIQNPRYQVTQFGKPVTLSCSQTLNHNVMYWYQQKSSQAPKLLFHYYDKDFNNEADTPDNFQSRRPNTSFCFLDIRSPGLGDTAMYLCATSPIRGAYEQYFGPGTRLTVT.

This clonotype was recorded a few times. The chain carries TRBV19 and TRBJ2-3, with 15 bases matching TRBD2. Germline CDR1 LNHDA, CDR2 SQIVND (reference sequence). This CDR3 has 17 residues. V was clipped by 6 bases and J by 3 bases; unmatched bases: 7. CDR3 nucleotides: TGTGCCAGTAGCGGACTAGCGGGAGGGCCAGGTACAGATACGCAGTATTTT. It yields the protein CASSGLAGGPGTDTQYF. Full variable domain (missing parts from reference TRBV19 and TRBJ2-3): DGGITQSPKYLFRKEGQNVTLSCEQNLNHDAMYWYRQDPGQGLRLIYYSQIVNDFQKGDIAEGYSVSREKKESFPLTVTSAQKNPTAFYLCASSGLAGGPGTDTQYFGPGTRLTVL.

This clonotype was found a few times. The CDR3 sequence is CSATPPTLSQYF. In nucleotides, the CDR3 is TGCAGTGCCACCCCCCCTACTTTGTCACAGTACTTC. V is TRBV20-1 and J is TRBJ2-5; no firm D call. Trimming removed 6 bases from V and 11 bases from J, with 19 bases in between. This CDR3 region has 12 residues. Germline V gives CDR1 DFQATT, CDR2 SNEGSKA (reference sequence).